This T cell receptor beta chain was found in a study of shared clonotypes between healthy human individuals. General study results and limits: Non-shared clonotypes showed lower generation probabilities than clonotypes common to all four donors.

V was clipped by 5 bases and J by 7 bases; unmatched bases: 13. The CDR3 has 17 residues. From germline, CDR1 is SGHTA and CDR2 FQGNSA. Researchers partitioned CD4+ cells into CD45RA+ naive and CD45RA-negative memory subsets. The method was immunoSEQ multiplex PCR; TCRdb's version includes in-frame clones alone and lacks a portion of them. The sample has 900,000 to 1,200,000 clones, around 78% seen once. Only a few counts were recorded for this clone. The antigen is unknown. This clonotype originated in a man between 18 and 29 years old in good health. Some clones in this sample may be carry-over from other donors' samples. The chain uses TRBV7-2 and TRBJ2-2; 10 nucleotides agree with TRBD2. Sequencing was performed on memory CD4+ T cells from PBMCs. Stated subset: CD45RA-negative fraction. The CDR3 sequence: CASSLRVLAGVGGELFF. The CDR3 bases are TGTGCCAGCAGCCTCCGCGTTCTAGCGGGAGTTGGCGGGGAGCTGTTTTTT. Drawing the rest from reference TRBV7-2 and TRBJ2-2, the complete variable domain is GAGVSQSPSNKVTEKGKDVELRCDPISGHTALYWYRQSLGQGLEFLIYFQGNSAPDKSGLPSDRFSAERTGGSVSTLTIQRTQQEDSAVYLCASSLRVLAGVGGELFFGEGSRLTVL.